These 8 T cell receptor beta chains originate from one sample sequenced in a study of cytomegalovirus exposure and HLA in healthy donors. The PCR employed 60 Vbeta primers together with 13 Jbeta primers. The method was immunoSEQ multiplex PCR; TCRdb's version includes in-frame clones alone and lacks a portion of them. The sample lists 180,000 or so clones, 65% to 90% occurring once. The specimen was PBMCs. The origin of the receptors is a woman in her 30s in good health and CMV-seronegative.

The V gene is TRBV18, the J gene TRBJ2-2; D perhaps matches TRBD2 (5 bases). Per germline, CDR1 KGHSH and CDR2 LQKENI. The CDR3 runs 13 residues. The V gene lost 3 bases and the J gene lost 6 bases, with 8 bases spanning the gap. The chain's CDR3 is CASSPEGPGELFF. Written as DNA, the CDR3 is TGTGCCAGCTCACCTGAGGGTCCCGGGGAGCTGTTTTTT.

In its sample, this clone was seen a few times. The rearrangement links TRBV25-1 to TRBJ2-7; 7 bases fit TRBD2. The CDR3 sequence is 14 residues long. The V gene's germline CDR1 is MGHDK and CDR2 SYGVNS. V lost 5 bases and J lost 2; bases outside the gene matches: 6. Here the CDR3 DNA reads TGTGCCAGCAGTAGCGGGACTAATCCCTACGAGCAGTACTTC. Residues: CASSSGTNPYEQYF.

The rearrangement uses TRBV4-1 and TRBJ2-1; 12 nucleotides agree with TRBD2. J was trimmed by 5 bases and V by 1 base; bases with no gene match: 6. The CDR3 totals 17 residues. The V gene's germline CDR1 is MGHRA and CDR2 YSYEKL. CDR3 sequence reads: CASSQARLAGADNEQFF. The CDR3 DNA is TGCGCCAGCAGCCAAGCAAGACTAGCGGGAGCTGACAATGAGCAGTTCTTC.

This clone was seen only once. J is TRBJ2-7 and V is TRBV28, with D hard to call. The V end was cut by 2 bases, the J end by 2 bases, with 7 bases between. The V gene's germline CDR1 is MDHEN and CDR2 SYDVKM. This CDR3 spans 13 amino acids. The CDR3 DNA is TGTGCCAGCAGTTTAATACTTCCCTACGAGCAGTACTTC. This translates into CASSLILPYEQYF. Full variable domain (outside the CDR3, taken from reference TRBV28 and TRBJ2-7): DVKVTQSSRYLVKRTGEKVFLECVQDMDHENMFWYRQDPGLGLRLIYFSYDVKMKEKGDIPEGYSVSREKKERFSLILESASTNQTSMYLCASSLILPYEQYFGPGTRLTVT.

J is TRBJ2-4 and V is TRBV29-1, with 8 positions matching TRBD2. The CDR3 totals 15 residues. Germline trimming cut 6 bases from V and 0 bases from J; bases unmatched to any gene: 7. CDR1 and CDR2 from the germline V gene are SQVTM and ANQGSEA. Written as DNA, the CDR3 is TGCAGCGTAAAAGCGGGGGACTTAGCCAAAAACATTCAGTACTTC. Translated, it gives CSVKAGDLAKNIQYF. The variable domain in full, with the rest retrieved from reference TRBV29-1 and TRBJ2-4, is SAVISQKPSRDICQRGTSLTIQCQVDSQVTMMFWYRQQPGQSLTLIATANQGSEATYESGFVIDKFPISRPNLTFSTLTVSNMSPEDSSIYLCSVKAGDLAKNIQYFGAGTRLSVL.

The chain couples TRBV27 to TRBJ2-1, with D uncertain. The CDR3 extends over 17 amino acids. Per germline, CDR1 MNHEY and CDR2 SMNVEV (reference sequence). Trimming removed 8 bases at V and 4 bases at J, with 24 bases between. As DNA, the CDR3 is TGTGCCAGCTACTCCCACGGAGAGCCTGGAACGTACAATGAGCAGTTCTTC. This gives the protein CASYSHGEPGTYNEQFF.

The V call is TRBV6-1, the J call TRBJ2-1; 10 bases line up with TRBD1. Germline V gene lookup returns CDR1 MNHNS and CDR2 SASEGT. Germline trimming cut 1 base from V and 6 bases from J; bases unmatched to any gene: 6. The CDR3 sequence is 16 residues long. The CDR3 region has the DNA TGTGCCAGCAGTGAAGTTGGACAGGGGGTAATCAATGAGCAGTTCTTC. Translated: CASSEVGQGVINEQFF.

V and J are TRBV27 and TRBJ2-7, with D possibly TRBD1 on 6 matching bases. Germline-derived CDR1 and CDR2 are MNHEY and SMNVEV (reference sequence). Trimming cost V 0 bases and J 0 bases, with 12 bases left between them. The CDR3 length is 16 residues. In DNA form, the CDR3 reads TGTGCCAGCAGTTTATCCACAGGGCACTACTCCTACGAGCAGTACTTC. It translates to CASSLSTGHYSYEQYF.